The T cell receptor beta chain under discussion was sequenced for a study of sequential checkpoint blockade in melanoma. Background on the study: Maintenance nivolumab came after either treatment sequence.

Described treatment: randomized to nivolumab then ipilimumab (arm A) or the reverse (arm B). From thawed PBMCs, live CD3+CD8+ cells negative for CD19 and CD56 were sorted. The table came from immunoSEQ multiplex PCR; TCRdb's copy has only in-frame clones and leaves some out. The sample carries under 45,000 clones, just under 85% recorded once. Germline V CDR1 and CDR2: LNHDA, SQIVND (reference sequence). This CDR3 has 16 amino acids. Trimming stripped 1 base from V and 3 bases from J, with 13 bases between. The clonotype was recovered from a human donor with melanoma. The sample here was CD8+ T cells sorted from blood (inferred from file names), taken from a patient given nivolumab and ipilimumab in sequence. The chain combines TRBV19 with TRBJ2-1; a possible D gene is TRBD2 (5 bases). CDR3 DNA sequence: TGTGCCAGTAGTATAGCTCTAACTAGAGGCTACAATGAGCAGTTCTTC. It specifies CASSIALTRGYNEQFF.